Below are 23 T cell receptor beta chains sequenced from a single sample in a study of T cell responses to AZD1222 COVID-19 vaccine (dated by TCRdb to the early 2020s). Reading the label with the study, this specimen's time point is: about 28 days (+/-7) after the second vaccine dose. The method behind the library was the immunoSEQ multiplex PCR assay. TCRdb provides this immuneACCESS table in a form limited to in-frame rearrangements. Some clones are lacking; in checked studies, under half of them reflect an unresolved V gene, and why the rest are absent is not known. This sample is represented by about 150,000 clones; 90% of them were singletons. Approximately 1.6% of the sample lies in the top ten. The source material was peripheral blood, sampled 28 days after the second AZD1222 dose. These receptors came from an adult who received the AZD1222 COVID-19 vaccine.

This clone was seen a single time. The rearrangement uses TRBV29-1 and TRBJ1-5; D gene uncertain. Between the trimmed V and J ends, which lost 3 bases and 7 bases, there was a span of 13 bases. CDR3 length equals 13 residues. Germline V gives CDR1 SQVTM, CDR2 ANQGSEA. CDR3 region: CSVEVRVGQPQHF. CDR3 DNA sequence: TGCAGCGTTGAGGTGCGGGTCGGCCAGCCCCAGCATTTT.

In this sample, this clone turned up a few times. The genes are TRBV5-3 and TRBJ1-3, with D hard to call. TRBV5-3 belongs to the ORF category, with a function that is uncertain. The V end was cut by 4 bases, the J end by 0 bases, with 11 bases between. The CDR3 consists of 15 residues. The chain's CDR3 is CARSQDTCSGNTIYF. CDR3 bases: TGTGCCAGAAGCCAAGACACCTGCTCTGGAAACACCATATATTTT.

This rearrangement joins TRBV5-1 to TRBJ1-3; D gene uncertain. The CDR3 is made up of 15 amino acids. In germline, CDR1 is SGHRS, CDR2 YFSETQ. V was clipped by 0 bases and J by 3 bases, with 10 bases between them. The CDR3 coding sequence is TGCGCCAGCAGCTTGGCCTCGGTTATTGGAAACACCATATATTTT. It codes for CASSLASVIGNTIYF.

V is TRBV19 and J is TRBJ2-3, with TRBD2 matching over 8 bases. This CDR3 is 15 amino acids long. J gave up 2 bases and V 5 bases, and 6 bases lay outside the gene matches. Germline V gene lookup returns CDR1 LNHDA and CDR2 SQIVND (reference sequence). The CDR3: CASSVFSGDTDTQYF. CDR3 bases: TGTGCCAGTAGTGTGTTTAGCGGGGACACAGATACGCAGTATTTT.

CDR3 protein: CAISKSDRNQPQHF. The DNA for the CDR3 is TGTGCCATCAGTAAAAGCGACAGAAATCAGCCCCAGCATTTT. This sequence joins TRBV10-3 and TRBJ1-5, with D tentatively TRBD1 (5 bases). Trimming left V 5 bases short and J 4 bases short, with 12 bases between. Germline V gene lookup returns CDR1 ENHRY and CDR2 SYGVKD. The CDR3 is 14 amino acids.

The chain uses TRBV7-2 and TRBJ2-5, with no clear D. Trimming removed 5 bases at V and 2 bases at J, with 12 bases between. The CDR3 contains 14 residues. Per germline, CDR1 SGHTA and CDR2 FQGNSA. Written as DNA, the CDR3 is TGTGCCAGCAGCCCGCGGTACGAACAAGAGACCCAGTACTTC. Amino acid sequence: CASSPRYEQETQYF.

This rearrangement joins TRBV7-9 to TRBJ1-2; 8 positions agree with TRBD1. J lost 4 bases, V lost 5 bases, and 6 bases had no gene match. The germline V gene encodes CDR1 SEHNR and CDR2 FQNEAQ (reference sequence). The CDR3 is 14 amino acids. CDR3 coding DNA: TGTGCCAGCAGCACCCGGACAGGGCCCTATGGCTACACCTTC. This encodes CASSTRTGPYGYTF.

The V and J genes are TRBV18 and TRBJ1-1; D gene ambiguous. Trimming cost V 3 bases and J 0 bases, with 8 bases left between them. Germline CDR1 is KGHSH and CDR2 is LQKENI. The CDR3 spans 14 residues. This CDR3 is CASSPDIMNTEAFF. In DNA form, the CDR3 reads TGTGCCAGCTCACCCGACATTATGAACACTGAAGCTTTCTTT.

There are a few counts of this clone. The chain has TRBV7-2 and TRBJ1-5; D perhaps matches TRBD1 (5 bases). CDR3 size: 18 residues. Germline lookup yields CDR1 SGHTA and CDR2 FQGNSA. With 1 base removed from V and 2 bases from J, the gap between germline ends came to 18 bases. CDR3 residues: CASSLVSLVSGGNQPQHF. CDR3 bases: TGTGCCAGCAGCTTAGTTTCTCTCGTGTCGGGGGGCAATCAGCCCCAGCATTTT. Variable domain in full (rest from reference TRBV7-2 and TRBJ1-5): GAGVSQSPSNKVTEKGKDVELRCDPISGHTALYWYRQSLGQGLEFLIYFQGNSAPDKSGLPSDRFSAERTGGSVSTLTIQRTQQEDSAVYLCASSLVSLVSGGNQPQHFGDGTRLSIL.

The rearrangement links TRBV23-1 to TRBJ1-1; D is unresolved. TRBV23-1 carries the ORF label, with uncertain function. V shed 1 base and J shed 1 base, with 25 bases lying between them. The CDR3 loop spans 20 amino acids. The CDR3 DNA reads TGCGCCAGCAGTCAATGTGACATTTTTCTCGGAGAGATCTCGAACACTGAAGCTTTCTTT. Its translation is CASSQCDIFLGEISNTEAFF.

This rearrangement joins TRBV20-1 to TRBJ1-2; D is possibly TRBD1 (6 bases). This CDR3 has 11 residues. Between the trimmed V and J ends, which lost 6 bases and 7 bases, there was a span of 12 bases. Germline lookup yields CDR1 DFQATT and CDR2 SNEGSKA (reference sequence). In DNA, the CDR3 is TGCAGTGCAAACAGGGCTAGTGGCTACACCTTC. Encoded protein: CSANRASGYTF.

V usage is TRBV20-1 and J usage is TRBJ1-3; D not resolved. Deletions cut 3 bases from V and 0 bases from J, with 9 bases between. The germline CDR1 and CDR2 sequences are DFQATT and SNEGSKA (reference sequence). The CDR3 spans 14 residues. CDR3 residues: CSASDYNSGNTIYF. In DNA form, the CDR3 reads TGCAGTGCTAGTGATTACAACTCTGGAAACACCATATATTTT.

V and J are TRBV19 and TRBJ1-3, with D unclear. The CDR3 runs to 13 residues. Germline-derived CDR1 and CDR2 are LNHDA and SQIVND (reference sequence). Trimming took off 10 bases at V and 3 bases at J, with 13 bases between the two ends. CDR3 in amino acids: CATNGPGGNTIYF. The CDR3 nucleotides read TGTGCCACGAATGGCCCCGGTGGAAACACCATATATTTT.

This chain links TRBV9 with TRBJ1-1; no firm D call. The V gene lost 4 bases and the J gene lost 1 base, with 8 bases spanning the gap. The germline CDR1 and CDR2 sequences are SGDLS and YYNGEE. The CDR3 consists of 13 residues. CDR3 region: CASSSWSNTEAFF. The CDR3 coding sequence is TGTGCCAGCAGCTCGTGGTCGAACACTGAAGCTTTCTTT.

The gene calls are TRBV19 and TRBJ1-1; 7 positions match TRBD1. This CDR3 is 15 amino acids long. Germline CDR1 and CDR2: LNHDA and SQIVND (reference sequence). The V and J ends lost 7 bases and 1 base, in that order; junction bases with no gene match: 9. The CDR3 DNA reads TGTGCCAGTAATCCCCGGGACAGTGCGAACACTGAAGCTTTCTTT. This codes for CASNPRDSANTEAFF.

V is TRBV30 and J is TRBJ1-2; no definite D call. This CDR3 has 13 amino acids. Germline loops: CDR1 GTSNPN, CDR2 SVGIG (reference sequence). V lost 4 bases to trimming and J lost 2 bases, with 11 bases between them. This chain's CDR3 is CAWTKQRNYGYTF. CDR3 in DNA: TGTGCCTGGACTAAACAGCGAAACTATGGCTACACCTTC.

This clone was recorded once. V usage is TRBV5-1 and J usage is TRBJ1-1; D might be TRBD1 (6 bases). V lost 6 bases and J lost 0, with 18 bases in between. Germline values: CDR1 SGHRS, CDR2 YFSETQ. This CDR3 region has 16 residues. The CDR3 region has the DNA TGCGCCAGCACCCTCGGCTCACAGGGATTGAACACTGAAGCTTTCTTT. Its translation: CASTLGSQGLNTEAFF.

The gene calls are TRBV6-5 and TRBJ1-1; D perhaps matches TRBD1 (6 bases). The germline gives CDR1 MNHEY, CDR2 SVGAGI. V lost 6 bases to trimming and J lost 4 bases, with 12 bases between them. This CDR3 comprises 13 residues. The CDR3 nucleotides read TGTGCCAGCAGGGGACAAGCGGGCACTGAAGCTTTCTTT. Translated, it gives CASRGQAGTEAFF.

The chain carries TRBV5-1 and TRBJ1-4; 9 bases fit TRBD1. The CDR3 has 16 residues. J was trimmed by 0 bases and V by 3 bases; bases with no gene match: 3. From germline, CDR1 is SGHRS and CDR2 YFSETQ. This chain's CDR3 is CASSYRTGATNEKLFF. As DNA, the CDR3 is TGCGCCAGCAGCTATCGGACAGGGGCAACTAATGAAAAACTGTTTTTT.

The chain combines TRBV16 with TRBJ1-2; a weak D match, TRBD1 (5 bases). V lost 2 bases and J 4 bases, leaving 8 bases between the germline ends. The CDR3 runs to 13 residues. Germline lookup yields CDR1 KGHSY and CDR2 FQNENV. The CDR3 DNA sequence: TGTGCCAGCAGCCAAGGCGGGGGCTATGGCTACACCTTC. Its translation: CASSQGGGYGYTF.

V and J are TRBV5-5 and TRBJ2-7; no reliable D call. Trimming pared 4 bases from V and 2 bases from J, leaving 13 bases between. The CDR3 consists of 14 residues. Germline assignment: CDR1 SGHKS and CDR2 YYEKEE (reference sequence). For the CDR3, the DNA is TGTGCCAGCAGCGGGCCCCGTGGAGCCTACGAGCAGTACTTC. This codes for CASSGPRGAYEQYF.

CDR3 sequence (DNA): TGTGCCAGCAGCTTAGACGTGGGGAGGGGTCAAGCTTTCTTT. Residues: CASSLDVGRGQAFF. The genes are TRBV7-2 and TRBJ1-1, with D tentatively TRBD1 (5 bases). The CDR3 contains 14 residues. The germline gives CDR1 SGHTA, CDR2 FQGNSA. Trimming took off 1 base at V and 9 bases at J, with 15 bases between the two ends.

V gene TRBV5-1 combines with J gene TRBJ2-7; TRBD1 agrees at 8 bases. CDR3 length equals 15 residues. Per the germline V gene, CDR1 is SGHRS and CDR2 is YFSETQ. Trimming removed 4 bases from V and 6 bases from J; junction bases left unmatched: 12. The CDR3, as DNA: TGCGCCAGCAGCACTGGGACAGGTGAATTCGGCGAGCAGTACTTC. Its translation is CASSTGTGEFGEQYF. Full variable domain (remainder filled in from reference TRBV5-1 and TRBJ2-7): KAGVTQTPRYLIKTRGQQVTLSCSPISGHRSVSWYQQTPGQGLQFLFEYFSETQRNKGNFPGRFSGRQFSNSRSEMNVSTLELGDSALYLCASSTGTGEFGEQYFGPGTRLTVT.